Each of the 9 T cell receptor beta chains below was sequenced from the same sample in a study of OX40 agonist ivuxolimab in advanced cancers. Generated by immunoSEQ multiplex PCR, the TCRdb table keeps only in-frame clones and is missing some. The table lists around 70,000 clones, 70% to 85% of them singletons. The source was CD4+ or CD8+ T cells sorted from blood, collected in a trial of the OX40 agonist ivuxolimab. The receptors come from an adult with an advanced solid tumor such as melanoma, head and neck, liver or kidney cancer.

The rearrangement joins TRBV18 to TRBJ1-2; 10 nucleotides match TRBD1. The CDR3 sequence is 15 residues long. With 3 bases clipped from V and 6 bases from J, the junction kept 7 bases outside the gene matches. Germline values: CDR1 KGHSH, CDR2 LQKENI. For the CDR3, the DNA is TGTGCCAGCTCACCTCGGACAGGGGGTGGTAATGGCTACACCTTC. This translates into CASSPRTGGGNGYTF.

This clone was seen only a few times. The chain has TRBV5-6 and TRBJ2-1; 7 bases agree with TRBD1. Germline values: CDR1 SGHDT, CDR2 YYEEEE. The CDR3 is made up of 15 amino acids. V trimming: 3 bases; J trimming: 1 base; junction bases outside the gene matches: 4. CDR3 protein: CASSSDRVSYNEQFF. In DNA form, the CDR3 reads TGTGCCAGCAGCTCCGACAGGGTATCCTACAATGAGCAGTTCTTC.

This clone came up once. This sequence joins TRBV29-1 and TRBJ2-1, with D possibly being TRBD1 or TRBD2 (6 bases each). V lost 7 bases to trimming and J lost 0 bases, with 16 bases between them. The CDR3 runs to 15 residues. Germline values: CDR1 SQVTM, CDR2 ANQGSEA. The CDR3 DNA is TGCAGCGCGGTGGAGGGGGAGAGCTCCTACAATGAGCAGTTCTTC. Protein: CSAVEGESSYNEQFF.

This clone has more than one count but fewer than ten. This sequence joins TRBV5-1 and TRBJ2-5; the D is unclear. This CDR3 contains 13 residues. The V and J ends lost 3 bases and 5 bases respectively, with 11 bases between them. CDR1 is SGHRS, CDR2 YFSETQ, per germline. This CDR3 is CASSSWASETQYF. As DNA, the CDR3 is TGCGCCAGCAGCTCCTGGGCCTCGGAGACCCAGTACTTC.

The chain combines TRBV6-5 with TRBJ2-7, with no clear D. CDR1 and CDR2 (germline): MNHEY, SVGAGI. This CDR3 contains 15 residues. The V and J ends lost 0 bases and 3 bases respectively, with 12 bases between them. For the CDR3, the DNA is TGTGCCAGCAGTTACTCGAATTCGGCGGTCTACGAGCAGTACTTC. Residues: CASSYSNSAVYEQYF.

The table lists this clone with a few counts. J is TRBJ1-1 and V is TRBV19; D remains ambiguous. CDR3 length: 13 residues. Germline CDR1 and CDR2: LNHDA and SQIVND (reference sequence). V was shortened by 5 bases and J by 1 base, with 8 bases between the two germline ends. The CDR3 is CASSPQRNTEAFF. The CDR3 DNA sequence: TGTGCCAGTAGTCCCCAGAGGAACACTGAAGCTTTCTTT.

V usage is TRBV12-5 and J usage is TRBJ2-7; 7 bases line up with TRBD1. Germline values: CDR1 LGHNT, CDR2 FRNRAP. The V segment lost 2 bases and the J segment 3 bases; nucleotides outside the gene matches: 4. The CDR3 covers 14 residues. CDR3 nucleotide sequence: TGTGCTAGTGGTTTGCTAAGGACAGGCTACGAGCAGTACTTC. Translating gives CASGLLRTGYEQYF.

The chain has TRBV27 and TRBJ2-7; TRBD1 or TRBD2 may be the D gene (5 bases each). The CDR3 spans 16 residues. V lost 5 bases to trimming and J lost 0 bases, with 17 bases between them. Germline CDR1 and CDR2: MNHEY and SMNVEV (reference sequence). As DNA, the CDR3 is TGTGCCAGCAGTCCTGGGACCTCACGGAGCTCCTACGAGCAGTACTTC. Protein sequence: CASSPGTSRSSYEQYF.

The rearrangement joins TRBV25-1 to TRBJ2-2, with D perhaps TRBD1 (5 bases). Germline CDR1 and CDR2: MGHDK and SYGVNS. The CDR3 runs to 16 residues. Trimming removed 3 bases at V and 6 bases at J, with 17 bases between. The DNA of the CDR3 is TGTGCCAGCAGTGACCCCGGTAAGGGGTTCGCCGGGGAGCTGTTTTTT. As protein: CASSDPGKGFAGELFF.